This T cell receptor beta chain was sequenced in a study of T cell responses to AZD1222 COVID-19 vaccine. This clone was seen only once. Antigen specificity is unknown. Profiled with immunoSEQ multiplex PCR; TCRdb holds only in-frame clones, not every one. The sample includes 100,000 to 150,000 clones, 92% of them seen just once. Trimming took off 2 bases at V and 2 bases at J, with 13 bases between the two ends. CDR3 length: 16 amino acids. The germline CDR1 and CDR2 sequences are MNHNS and SASEGT. General study findings and limits: Donor demographics were predominantly white British with a female majority; clonal diversity may be underestimated.

The rearrangement links TRBV6-1 to TRBJ1-3, with D possibly TRBD1 on 5 matching bases. This TCR derives from an adult in good health. This specimen was peripheral blood, taken on day 0 of AZD1222 vaccination. CDR3 DNA sequence: TGTGCCAGCAGTGAACAATGGGGGAGGGCTGGAAACACCATATATTTT. Residues: CASSEQWGRAGNTIYF.